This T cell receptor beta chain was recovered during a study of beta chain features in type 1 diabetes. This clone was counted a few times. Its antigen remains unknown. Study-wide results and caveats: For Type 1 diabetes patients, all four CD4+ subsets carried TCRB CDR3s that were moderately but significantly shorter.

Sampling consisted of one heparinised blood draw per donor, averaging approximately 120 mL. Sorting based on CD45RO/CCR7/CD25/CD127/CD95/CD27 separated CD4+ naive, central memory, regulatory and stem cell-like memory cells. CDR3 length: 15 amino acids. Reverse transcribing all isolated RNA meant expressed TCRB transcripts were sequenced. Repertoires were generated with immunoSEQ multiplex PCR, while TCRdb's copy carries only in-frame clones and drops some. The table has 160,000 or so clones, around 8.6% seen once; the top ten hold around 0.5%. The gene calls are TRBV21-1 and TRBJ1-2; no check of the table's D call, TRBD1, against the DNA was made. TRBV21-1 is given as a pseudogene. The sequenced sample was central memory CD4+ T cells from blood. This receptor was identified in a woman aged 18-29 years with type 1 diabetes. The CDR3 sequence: CASSDPGQGVYGYTF. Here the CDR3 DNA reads TGTGCCAGCAGCGACCCAGGACAGGGGGTCTATGGCTACACCTTC.